Below, 17 T cell receptor beta chains from the same sample are listed, as sequenced in a study of beta chain features in type 1 diabetes. Points from the study as a whole: Moderate yet significant TCRB CDR3 shortening was seen in Type 1 diabetes patients in all four CD4+ subsets.

As every portion of the isolated RNA was reverse transcribed, the sequencing read expressed TCRB transcripts. The protocol was immunoSEQ multiplex PCR, while the TCRdb copy is restricted to in-frame clones and leaves out a portion. Of approximately 170,000 clones in the sample, 7.8% were seen once. No antigen has been identified for these receptors. The specimen sequenced was central memory CD4+ T cells from blood. The receptors were gathered from a woman aged 40 to 50 with type 1 diabetes.

The J gene is TRBJ2-5, the V gene TRBV29-1, with D unclear. The end of the DNA fits TRBJ2-7 better, so the J call may be wrong. Germline V CDR1 and CDR2: SQVTM, ANQGSEA. The CDR3 is made up of 12 amino acids. CDR3 protein: CSVEVSRYEQYF. The CDR3 DNA is TGCAGCGTTGAGGTATCGAGGTACGAGCAGTACTTC.

This sequence joins TRBV27 and TRBJ1-5; tentatively, D is TRBD1 (5 bases). Germline loops: CDR1 MNHEY, CDR2 SMNVEV (reference sequence). This CDR3 is 17 amino acids long. The V gene lost 8 bases and the J gene lost 0 bases, with 20 bases spanning the gap. This CDR3 is CASRVDSPSISNQPQHF. The CDR3 DNA reads TGTGCCAGCCGAGTTGACAGCCCTTCCATTAGCAATCAGCCCCAGCATTTT.

This chain uses TRBV5-1 with TRBJ1-1, with 9 positions matching TRBD1. With V trimmed by 5 bases and J by 3 bases, 11 bases remained unmatched. This CDR3 contains 16 residues. The V gene's germline CDR1 is SGHRS and CDR2 YFSETQ. CDR3 sequence reads: CASRHGTGGADTEAFF. In DNA, the CDR3 is TGCGCCAGCAGGCATGGTACAGGGGGCGCGGACACTGAAGCTTTCTTT.

This clone has just a few counts. The chain employs TRBV6-6 and TRBJ2-7, with 7 bases that match TRBD1. Germline V gene data show CDR1 as MNHNY and CDR2 as SVGAGI (reference sequence). CDR3 length equals 14 residues. The junction had 6 bases not matched to a gene; V was cut back by 2 bases and J by 5 bases. Here the CDR3 DNA reads TGTGCCAGCAGTTACCGGTCAGGGGGTAACGAGCAGTACTTC. Translation: CASSYRSGGNEQYF.

This clone has only a few counts. This chain joins TRBV30 and TRBJ1-5; 8 nucleotides align to TRBD1. This CDR3 comprises 15 residues. J was trimmed by 4 bases and V by 2 bases; bases with no gene match: 7. Germline V gives CDR1 GTSNPN, CDR2 SVGIG (reference sequence). The CDR3: CAWSYGQGLNQPQHF. The CDR3 nucleotides are TGTGCCTGGAGTTACGGACAGGGCCTAAATCAGCCCCAGCATTTT.

The sample holds many counts of this clone. The V gene is TRBV4-2, the J gene TRBJ2-2; the D is unclear. Germline V gives CDR1 LGHNA, CDR2 YNFKEQ. V lost 3 bases, J lost 7 bases, and 6 bases lay in between. This CDR3 comprises 12 residues. CDR3 coding DNA: TGTGCCAGCAGCCAGAGAGGCGGGGAGCTGTTTTTT. Translation gives CASSQRGGELFF.

The sample holds many counts of this clone. V and J are TRBV16 and TRBJ1-2; the D is unclear. The germline gives CDR1 KGHSY, CDR2 FQNENV. The CDR3 is 11 amino acids. The V gene lost 7 bases and the J gene lost 6 bases, with 9 bases spanning the gap. Here the CDR3 DNA reads TGTGCCAGCAATGGAGGGAATGGCTACACCTTC. Amino acids: CASNGGNGYTF.

This clone was detected a few times. The rearrangement links TRBV7-9 to TRBJ2-7, with 11 bases aligning to TRBD2. This CDR3 has 16 residues. The germline V gene has CDR1 SEHNR and CDR2 FQNEAQ (reference sequence). J lost 4 bases, V lost 4 bases, and 9 bases had no gene match. The CDR3 region has the DNA TGTGCCAGCAGCTCTTATACTAGCGGGAGACTATACGAGCAGTACTTC. Protein product: CASSSYTSGRLYEQYF.

This clone was observed a few times. The chain joins TRBV4-3 to TRBJ1-4, with a weak D call TRBD1 (5 bases). From germline, CDR1 is LGHNA and CDR2 YSLEER. This CDR3 has 13 amino acids. Trimming took off 0 bases at V and 7 bases at J, with 6 bases between the two ends. CDR3 DNA sequence: TGCGCCAGCAGCCAAGAGGGGGGTGAAAAACTGTTTTTT. It is translated as CASSQEGGEKLFF.

This clone was seen a handful of times. This rearrangement joins TRBV5-6 to TRBJ1-1; D gene ambiguous. Looked up from germline, CDR1 is SGHDT and CDR2 is YYEEEE. The V gene lost 0 bases and the J gene lost 1 base, with 10 bases spanning the gap. The CDR3 loop spans 15 amino acids. The CDR3 DNA follows: TGTGCCAGCAGCTTGGTGGCCCGAACGAACACTGAAGCTTTCTTT. The encoded protein is CASSLVARTNTEAFF.

The J gene is TRBJ2-7, the V gene TRBV6-6; 10 bases match TRBD1. The V and J ends lost 6 bases and 3 bases, in that order; junction bases with no gene match: 8. Germline CDR1 reads MNHNY; CDR2 reads SVGAGI (reference sequence). This CDR3 spans 15 amino acids. CDR3 DNA: TGTGCCAGCAGGGGGACCGGGACAGGGGACTACGAGCAGTACTTC. Protein sequence: CASRGTGTGDYEQYF.

The table lists this clone with a few counts. The rearrangement links TRBV9 to TRBJ2-7, with D unclear. This CDR3 is 13 amino acids long. From germline, CDR1 is SGDLS and CDR2 YYNGEE. The V and J ends lost 3 bases and 5 bases respectively, with 12 bases between them. DNA of the CDR3: TGTGCCAGCAGCGGAGGTGTCGCCGACGAGCAGTACTTC. This gives the protein CASSGGVADEQYF.

This clone was picked up a small number of times. The chain has TRBV9 and TRBJ2-2, with 7 bases identical to TRBD1. From germline, CDR1 is SGDLS and CDR2 YYNGEE. Trimming at V came to 5 bases and at J to 5 bases, leaving 9 bases not matched to a gene. This CDR3 has 15 residues. In nucleotides, the CDR3 is TGTGCCAGCAGTCCCGTGGGACAGACTACCGGGGAGCTGTTTTTT. Its translation: CASSPVGQTTGELFF. Using reference TRBV9 and TRBJ2-2 for the parts outside the CDR3, the full variable domain is DSGVTQTPKHLITATGQRVTLRCSPRSGDLSVYWYQQSLDQGLQFLIQYYNGEERAKGNILERFSAQQFPDLHSELNLSSLELGDSALYFCASSPVGQTTGELFFGEGSRLTVL.

This clone was found a few times. The chain combines TRBV15 with TRBJ2-7; D may be TRBD2 (6 bases). The germline V gene encodes CDR1 LNHNV and CDR2 YYDKDF (reference sequence). This CDR3 has 15 amino acids. The V end was cut by 5 bases, the J end by 2 bases, with 16 bases between. CDR3 DNA: TGTGCCACCAGCTTATACGGGGGAGTCACCTACGAGCAGTACTTC. Amino acids: CATSLYGGVTYEQYF.

This clone was seen a handful of times. The chain recombines TRBV18 with TRBJ2-5; no definite D call. The CDR3 has 11 amino acids. Germline V gene sequence: CDR1 KGHSH, CDR2 LQKENI. V was clipped by 5 bases and J by 3 bases, with 4 bases between them. The CDR3: CASSSEETQYF. The CDR3 DNA is TGTGCCAGCTCATCTGAAGAGACCCAGTACTTC.

The CDR3 here is CASSWTGPGNTIYF. CDR3 coding DNA: TGTGCCAGCAGTTGGACAGGGCCAGGAAACACCATATATTTT. This chain connects TRBV28 to TRBJ1-3; 8 nucleotides align to TRBD1. The germline CDR1 and CDR2 sequences are MDHEN and SYDVKM. Losses at the gene ends were 4 bases for V and 4 bases for J; bases not matched to a gene: 3. The CDR3 runs to 14 residues.

This clone has ten or more counts. The V call is TRBV5-1, the J call TRBJ2-5, with a possible D match to TRBD2 (6 bases). The CDR3 runs 14 residues. The V and J ends lost 3 bases and 5 bases respectively, with 14 bases between them. The V gene's germline CDR1 is SGHRS and CDR2 YFSETQ. The CDR3 loop is CASSYWGGTETQYF. In DNA form, the CDR3 reads TGCGCCAGCAGCTACTGGGGCGGGACGGAGACCCAGTACTTC.